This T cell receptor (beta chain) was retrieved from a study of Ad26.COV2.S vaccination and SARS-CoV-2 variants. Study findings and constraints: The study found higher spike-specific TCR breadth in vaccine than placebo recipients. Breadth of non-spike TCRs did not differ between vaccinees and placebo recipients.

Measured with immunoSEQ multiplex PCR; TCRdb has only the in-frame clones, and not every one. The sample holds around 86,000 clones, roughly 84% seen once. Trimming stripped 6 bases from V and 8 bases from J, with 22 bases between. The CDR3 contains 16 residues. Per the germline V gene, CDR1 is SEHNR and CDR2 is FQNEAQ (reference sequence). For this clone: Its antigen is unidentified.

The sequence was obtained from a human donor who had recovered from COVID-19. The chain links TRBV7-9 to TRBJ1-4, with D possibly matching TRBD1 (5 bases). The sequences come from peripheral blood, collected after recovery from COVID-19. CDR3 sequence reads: CASRVRLGEGDEKLFF. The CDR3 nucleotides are TGTGCCAGCAGGGTTCGGCTGGGGGAGGGAGACGAAAAACTGTTTTTT.